What follows are 8 T cell receptor beta chains derived from one specimen sequenced in a study of early T cells in non-severe SARS-CoV-2 infection. TCRdb fed the 5' RACE reads into MiXCR, producing one record per CDR3 protein. The data show tens of thousands of distinct CDR3 sequences, around 7.8% seen once. The material sequenced was whole blood. These receptors originate from an adult who was a healthcare worker with PCR-confirmed SARS-CoV-2 infection or an uninfected control (not recorded which).

There are many counts of this clonotype. The chain combines TRBV5-4 with TRBJ2-3; 10 bases map to TRBD1. Germline values: CDR1 SGHNT, CDR2 YYREEE (reference sequence). Losses at the gene ends were 4 bases for V and 6 bases for J; bases not matched to a gene: 8. The CDR3 spans 15 residues. The CDR3 is CASSQRDRGRDTQYF. The CDR3 DNA is TGTGCCAGCAGCCAACGGGACAGGGGTCGGGATACGCAGTATTTT.

This clonotype was seen many times. In DNA form, the CDR3 reads TGTGCCAGCAGCTCAGACGTAGCGGGCTACGAGCAGTACTTC. As protein: CASSSDVAGYEQYF. The chain uses TRBV21-1 and TRBJ2-7; TRBD2 is the table's D call, not checked against the DNA. TRBV21-1 is reported as a pseudogene. CDR3 length: 14 amino acids.

This clonotype showed up many times. The rearrangement joins TRBV20-1 to TRBJ1-1; D is ambiguous. This CDR3 has 16 residues. CDR1 is DFQATT and CDR2 is SNEGSKA in the germline V gene (reference sequence). Trimming pared 1 base from V and 0 bases from J, leaving 15 bases between. The CDR3: CSARAPRAGMNTEAFF. The CDR3 DNA is TGCAGTGCTAGAGCCCCCCGGGCCGGGATGAACACTGAAGCTTTCTTT.

A few counts support this clonotype. The rearrangement uses TRBV7-9 and TRBJ2-7, with 7 positions matching TRBD1. V was pared by 5 bases and J by 3 bases, with 4 bases of the junction left unmatched. The CDR3 totals 13 residues. Germline values: CDR1 SEHNR, CDR2 FQNEAQ (reference sequence). The CDR3 reads CASSPGQRYEQYF. CDR3 in DNA: TGTGCCAGCAGCCCGGGACAGCGCTACGAGCAGTACTTC.

This clonotype appeared many times. The chain uses TRBV20-1 and TRBJ1-6, with D uncertain. V dropped 3 bases and J dropped 5 bases, with 14 bases sitting between them. The germline gives CDR1 DFQATT, CDR2 SNEGSKA (reference sequence). The CDR3 length is 15 residues. The CDR3 DNA follows: TGCAGTGCTAGGCCCAAGGCGACCAATAATTCACCCCTCCACTTT. Amino acid sequence: CSARPKATNNSPLHF.

The gene calls are TRBV20-1 and TRBJ2-7; D not resolved. This CDR3 has 12 amino acids. The germline V gene has CDR1 DFQATT and CDR2 SNEGSKA (reference sequence). The germline V and J ends were trimmed by 4 bases and 2 bases, with 9 bases remaining between them. CDR3 DNA: TGCAGTGCTAACAATAACCCCTACGAGCAGTACTTC. Amino acid sequence: CSANNNPYEQYF.

This clonotype was detected only a few times. The rearrangement joins TRBV3-1 to TRBJ2-5; D remains unclear. V shed 4 bases and J shed 0 bases, with 9 bases lying between them. Per germline, CDR1 LGHDT and CDR2 YNNKEL (reference sequence). The CDR3 contains 14 residues. CDR3 sequence reads: CASSPPRYQETQYF. CDR3 nucleotides: TGTGCCAGCAGCCCCCCCCGGTACCAAGAGACCCAGTACTTC.

The V gene is TRBV18, the J gene TRBJ2-2, with 7 bases aligning to TRBD2. Germline V gives CDR1 KGHSH, CDR2 LQKENI. V shed 3 bases, J shed 2 bases, and the junction held 3 bases outside the gene matches. The CDR3 is 15 amino acids. The CDR3 sequence is CASSPGLINTGELFF. The DNA of the CDR3 is TGTGCCAGCTCACCGGGACTAATTAACACCGGGGAGCTGTTTTTT.